Each of the 23 T cell receptor beta chains below was sequenced from the same sample in a study of PD-1 blockade in mismatch repair-deficient tumors. The repertoire was sequenced with immunoSEQ multiplex PCR; TCRdb's copy has only in-frame clones and lacks some. The top ten hold roughly 2.7% of the sample, which has 80,000 to 100,000 clones, about 84% seen once. This sample comprised peripheral blood, obtained 12 weeks after starting pembrolizumab. These receptors all stem from an adult with mismatch repair-deficient cancer.

The count of this clone is one. This chain uses TRBV14 with TRBJ2-7, with D unresolved. The V end lost 0 bases, the J end lost 3 bases, and 12 bases lay between the germline ends. The CDR3 has 15 amino acids. Germline CDR1 SGHDN, CDR2 FVKESK. The CDR3: CASSQDLARLYEQYF. CDR3 bases: TGTGCCAGCAGCCAAGATTTGGCTCGCCTCTACGAGCAGTACTTC.

The gene calls are TRBV7-2 and TRBJ1-5; D is perhaps TRBD1 (5 bases). V gave up 4 bases and J gave up 4 bases, with 17 bases separating them. The CDR3 runs to 16 residues. The germline V gene has CDR1 SGHTA and CDR2 FQGNSA. The CDR3 is CASSSRPGPANQPQHF. The CDR3 DNA reads TGTGCCAGCAGCTCCCGACCGGGGCCAGCAAATCAGCCCCAGCATTTT.

This clone has only a few counts. This chain links TRBV14 with TRBJ2-7; D is unclear. The germline gives CDR1 SGHDN, CDR2 FVKESK. This CDR3 region has 12 residues. Trimming left V 0 bases short and J 3 bases short, with 3 bases between. The CDR3 nucleotides are TGTGCCAGCAGCCAAGATAACTACGAGCAGTACTTC. As protein: CASSQDNYEQYF.

The CDR3 bases are TGTGCCAGCAGCTTCAGTCCCGGGGAGACCCAGTACTTC. Its protein product is CASSFSPGETQYF. The rearrangement links TRBV7-2 to TRBJ2-5, with D unclear. Trimming removed 3 bases at V and 5 bases at J, with 10 bases between. The germline V gene encodes CDR1 SGHTA and CDR2 FQGNSA. CDR3 length: 13 residues.

This clone occurred a few times. The V call is TRBV10-3, the J call TRBJ1-3; the match to TRBD1 covers 10 bases. Germline loops: CDR1 ENHRY, CDR2 SYGVKD. CDR3 length: 15 amino acids. With V trimmed by 8 bases and J by 4 bases, 8 bases remained unmatched. The CDR3 DNA sequence: TGTGCCATCGGAGCGGGGACAGGGGTCGGAAACACCATATATTTT. This translates into CAIGAGTGVGNTIYF.

The chain recombines TRBV7-2 with TRBJ1-1; D is unresolved. This CDR3 has 15 amino acids. The V end lost 2 bases, the J end lost 5 bases, and 15 bases lay between the germline ends. Germline V lookup: CDR1 SGHTA, CDR2 FQGNSA. The CDR3 sequence: CASSLLGPSGTEAFF. The CDR3 region has the DNA TGTGCCAGCAGCTTACTTGGCCCATCGGGAACTGAAGCTTTCTTT.

V usage is TRBV11-3 and J usage is TRBJ1-2; maybe TRBD1 (5 bases). Germline CDR1 is SGHNT and CDR2 is YENEEA. The CDR3 contains 14 residues. Trimming removed 0 bases at V and 4 bases at J, with 9 bases between. CDR3 sequence (DNA): TGTGCCAGCAGCTTAGATAGTAGGGGCTATGGCTACACCTTC. As protein: CASSLDSRGYGYTF.

The chain combines TRBV7-9 with TRBJ1-2; no reliable D call. The CDR3 sequence is 14 residues long. V was pared by 3 bases and J by 1 base, with 9 bases between. Germline loops: CDR1 SEHNR, CDR2 FQNEAQ (reference sequence). CDR3 residues: CASSFVSFNYGYTF. CDR3 bases: TGTGCCAGCAGCTTTGTTTCTTTTAACTATGGCTACACCTTC.

The V gene is TRBV19, the J gene TRBJ2-7, with 7 bases that match TRBD2. Trimming at V came to 5 bases and at J to 2 bases, leaving 9 bases not matched to a gene. This CDR3 region has 15 residues. Germline assignment: CDR1 LNHDA and CDR2 SQIVND (reference sequence). The CDR3 loop is CASSLASGSPYEQYF. DNA for the CDR3: TGTGCCAGTAGTCTTGCTAGCGGATCTCCCTACGAGCAGTACTTC. Complete variable domain (other parts from reference TRBV19 and TRBJ2-7): DGGITQSPKYLFRKEGQNVTLSCEQNLNHDAMYWYRQDPGQGLRLIYYSQIVNDFQKGDIAEGYSVSREKKESFPLTVTSAQKNPTAFYLCASSLASGSPYEQYFGPGTRLTVT.

V and J are TRBV5-1 and TRBJ1-3; D uncertain. The CDR3 has 18 residues. Trimming shortened V by 0 bases and J by 5 bases, and 21 bases separated the two germline ends. Germline V gene data show CDR1 as SGHRS and CDR2 as YFSETQ. The CDR3: CASSLGSGVDGGRNTIYF. CDR3 nucleotide sequence: TGCGCCAGCAGCTTGGGGAGCGGGGTGGACGGTGGAAGAAACACCATATATTTT.

The V call is TRBV11-3, the J call TRBJ2-2; D is unresolved. Deletions cut 0 bases from V and 7 bases from J, with 3 bases between. Germline loops: CDR1 SGHNT, CDR2 YENEEA. The CDR3 totals 12 residues. The CDR3 reads CASSLEGGELFF. The CDR3, as DNA: TGTGCCAGCAGCTTAGAGGGCGGGGAGCTGTTTTTT.

This chain joins TRBV7-9 and TRBJ2-3, with D unclear. V was cut by 5 bases and J by 1 base, with 13 bases left in between. The CDR3 loop spans 15 amino acids. CDR1 is SEHNR and CDR2 is FQNEAQ in the germline V gene (reference sequence). CDR3 DNA: TGTGCCAGCAGCCCGGCGTGGGATGGCACAGATACGCAGTATTTT. Amino acid sequence: CASSPAWDGTDTQYF. The full variable domain, rest sourced from reference TRBV7-9 and TRBJ2-3, is DTGVSQNPRHKITKRGQNVTFRCDPISEHNRLYWYRQTLGQGPEFLTYFQNEAQLEKSRLLSDRFSAERPKGSFSTLEIQRTEQGDSAMYLCASSPAWDGTDTQYFGPGTRLTVL.

The chain employs TRBV11-2 and TRBJ2-5; D remains ambiguous. The CDR3 has 17 amino acids. Germline lookup yields CDR1 SGHAT and CDR2 FQNNGV. Trimming cost V 1 base and J 3 bases, with 18 bases left between them. For the CDR3, the DNA is TGTGCCAGCAGCTTAGGAGTCAGGCTCTGGGGAAAAGAGACCCAGTACTTC. Translation: CASSLGVRLWGKETQYF. The entire variable domain, with the rest obtained from reference TRBV11-2 and TRBJ2-5, is as follows: EAGVAQSPRYKIIEKRQSVAFWCNPISGHATLYWYQQILGQGPKLLIQFQNNGVVDDSQLPKDRFSAERLKGVDSTLKIQPAKLEDSAVYLCASSLGVRLWGKETQYFGPGTRLLVL.

The chain links TRBV7-6 to TRBJ2-5; a possible D gene is TRBD1 (9 bases). The germline V gene encodes CDR1 SGHVS and CDR2 FNYEAQ. Trimming cost V 4 bases and J 5 bases, with 29 bases left between them. There are 19 residues in the CDR3. The CDR3 sequence is CASSSTRQGVWREAETQYF. CDR3 nucleotides: TGTGCCAGCAGCTCCACTCGACAGGGGGTCTGGCGGGAGGCTGAGACCCAGTACTTC.

This rearrangement joins TRBV19 to TRBJ2-2; 7 bases agree with TRBD1. The CDR3 is 15 residues long. Germline assignment: CDR1 LNHDA and CDR2 SQIVND (reference sequence). V trimming: 7 bases; J trimming: 0 bases; junction bases outside the gene matches: 5. The CDR3 spells CASKDRRANTGELFF. In DNA, the CDR3 is TGTGCCAGTAAGGACAGGCGGGCGAACACCGGGGAGCTGTTTTTT.

In this sample, this clone turned up many times. The same CDR3 is also encoded by other DNA sequences in this sample. The V and J genes are TRBV4-3 and TRBJ1-1; the D is unclear. CDR1 and CDR2 from the germline V gene are LGHNA and YSLEER. V was clipped by 4 bases and J by 4 bases, with 10 bases between them. The CDR3 is 13 amino acids. DNA for the CDR3: TGCGCCAGCAGCCGAGAGGGTAGCACTGAAGCTTTCTTT. Protein sequence: CASSREGSTEAFF.

V usage is TRBV6-1 and J usage is TRBJ2-7; 9 bases match TRBD1. This CDR3 comprises 14 residues. J gave up 1 base and V 7 bases, and 5 bases lay outside the gene matches. Germline CDR1 reads MNHNS; CDR2 reads SASEGT. CDR3 DNA sequence: TGTGCCAGCACCCGACAGGGGGGATCCTACGAGCAGTACTTC. Amino acids: CASTRQGGSYEQYF.

This chain uses TRBV2 with TRBJ2-1; TRBD2 matches at 12 bases. Germline CDR1 and CDR2: SNHLY and FYNNEI. V lost 7 bases to trimming and J lost 5 bases; unmatched junction nucleotides: 9. The CDR3 runs to 16 residues. The DNA of the CDR3 is TGTGCCAGCAAACGACTAGCGGGAGTACCGGACAATGAGCAGTTCTTC. Its protein is CASKRLAGVPDNEQFF.

This clone turned up a few times. The gene calls are TRBV6-4 and TRBJ2-2; no firm D call. The CDR3 loop spans 13 amino acids. Germline assignment: CDR1 MRHNA and CDR2 SNTAGT. The V gene lost 6 bases and the J gene lost 4 bases, with 9 bases spanning the gap. CDR3 nucleotides: TGTGCCAGCAGCGTCACGGGCACCGGGGAGCTGTTTTTT. This translates into CASSVTGTGELFF.

The rearrangement uses TRBV5-1 and TRBJ2-1; 8 bases match TRBD2. The CDR3 has 15 amino acids. Germline CDR1 SGHRS, CDR2 YFSETQ. J gave up 4 bases and V 0 bases, and 3 bases lay outside the gene matches. Here the CDR3 reads CASSLEVAGYNEQFF. The CDR3 nucleotides are TGCGCCAGCAGCTTGGAGGTAGCGGGGTACAATGAGCAGTTCTTC.

The rearrangement links TRBV2 to TRBJ2-5; D call uncertain. With 3 bases removed from V and 7 bases from J, the gap between germline ends came to 9 bases. Per germline, CDR1 SNHLY and CDR2 FYNNEI. The length of the CDR3 is 12 residues. CDR3: CASSDRRATQYF. The DNA for the CDR3 is TGTGCCAGCAGTGATAGACGCGCGACCCAGTACTTC.

The genes are TRBV6-5 and TRBJ2-7; D gene uncertain. Trimming removed 5 bases at V and 2 bases at J, with 13 bases between. The CDR3 consists of 14 residues. Germline CDR1 MNHEY, CDR2 SVGAGI. CDR3 in DNA: TGTGCCAGCAGTAGTTTCCCGGCAACCTACGAGCAGTACTTC. Amino acid sequence: CASSSFPATYEQYF.

The V call is TRBV6-6, the J call TRBJ1-2; D not resolved. Germline V gene sequence: CDR1 MNHNY, CDR2 SVGAGI (reference sequence). The CDR3 is 12 amino acids. V was pared by 4 bases and J by 4 bases, with 7 bases between. The CDR3 reads CASSLASYGYTF. DNA for the CDR3: TGTGCCAGCAGTTTGGCCAGCTATGGCTACACCTTC.